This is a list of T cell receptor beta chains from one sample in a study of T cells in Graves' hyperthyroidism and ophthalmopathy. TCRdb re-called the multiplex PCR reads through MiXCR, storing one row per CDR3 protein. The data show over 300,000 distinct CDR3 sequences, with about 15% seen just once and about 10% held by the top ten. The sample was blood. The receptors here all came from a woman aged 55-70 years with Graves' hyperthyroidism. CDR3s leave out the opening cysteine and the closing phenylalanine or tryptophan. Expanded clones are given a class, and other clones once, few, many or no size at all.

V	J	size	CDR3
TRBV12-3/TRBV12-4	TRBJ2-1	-	ASTPPGLSGSSALSYNEQF
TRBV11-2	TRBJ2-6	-	ASSLVRGAGANVLT
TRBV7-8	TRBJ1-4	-	AVAPGRGRANEKLF
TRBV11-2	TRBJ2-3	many	ASSSRLAGGSDTQY
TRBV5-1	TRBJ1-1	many	ASSFTRATEAF
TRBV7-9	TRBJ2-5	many	ASSPRTPSGGETQY
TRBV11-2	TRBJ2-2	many	ASRSGTGSGELF
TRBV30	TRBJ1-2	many	AWNDFQGYGYT
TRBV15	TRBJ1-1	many	ATSRDSWTVAF
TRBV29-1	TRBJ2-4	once	SVEEPGGTGVQY
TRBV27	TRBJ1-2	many	ARPEVCNYGYT
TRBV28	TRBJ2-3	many	ASSDRWYTDTQY
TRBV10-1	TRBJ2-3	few	ASAGGDGTDTQY
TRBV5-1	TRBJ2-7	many	ASSSGLFSYEQY
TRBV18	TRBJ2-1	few	ASSAGAYNEQF
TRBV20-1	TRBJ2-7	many	SARTSAGNTYEQY
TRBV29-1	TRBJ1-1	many	SVQSSMNTEAF
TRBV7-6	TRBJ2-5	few	ASSLTSGHQETQY
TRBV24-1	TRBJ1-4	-	ATSGEKLF
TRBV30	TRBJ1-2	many	AWSGAYGYT
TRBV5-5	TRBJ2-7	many	ASSPQGGFLSYEQY
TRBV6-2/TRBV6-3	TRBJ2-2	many	ASRDRGKGTGELF
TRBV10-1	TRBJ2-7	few	ASSDTPAREQY
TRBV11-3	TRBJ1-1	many	ASSLTPDIEAF
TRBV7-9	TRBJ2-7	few	ASSLGVGFHEQY
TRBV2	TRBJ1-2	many	ASSATGPYGYT
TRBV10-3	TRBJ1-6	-	AIRRGQGRNSPLH